This T cell receptor (beta chain) was sequenced during a study of neurological immune-mediated disorders. 5'RACE with 10-nucleotide random UMIs produced the cDNA. TCRdb fed the 5' RACE reads into MiXCR, producing one record per CDR3 protein. This table has about 46,000 distinct CDR3 sequences, just over 3% appearing once. This CDR3 has 15 amino acids. CDR1 is SGHRS and CDR2 is YFSETQ in the germline V gene. V lost 3 bases, J lost 2 bases, and 11 bases lay in between. Notes on this clonotype: Its target is not known.

Findings and caveats of the study: Among expanded clones, no CDR3 amino acid sequences were shared across subjects, a pattern suggesting private repertoires in all groups. The multiple sclerosis repertoire cluster was not associated with any clinical or MRI feature.

The clonotype originates from a woman between 50 and 59 years old with multiple sclerosis. The specimen sequenced was PBMCs. The V and J genes are TRBV5-1 and TRBJ2-2; D gene uncertain. CDR3 residues: CASSSPRHNTGELFF. DNA for the CDR3: TGCGCCAGCAGCTCGCCCAGACATAACACCGGGGAGCTGTTTTTT. Full variable domain (outside the CDR3, taken from reference TRBV5-1 and TRBJ2-2): KAGVTQTPRYLIKTRGQQVTLSCSPISGHRSVSWYQQTPGQGLQFLFEYFSETQRNKGNFPGRFSGRQFSNSRSEMNVSTLELGDSALYLCASSSPRHNTGELFFGEGSRLTVL.